Below are 15 T cell receptor beta chains sequenced from a single sample in a study of T-cell memory formation after mild COVID-19. TCRdb redid the calling of the 5' RACE reads with MiXCR, one entry per CDR3 protein. Of fewer than 650,000 distinct CDR3 sequences listed, about 20% are singletons. Sequenced material: PBMCs or a T cell subset sorted from them (not recorded which). The receptors originated from an adult woman who had mild COVID-19 (a few samples of this study predate the infection). Cell type and time point are not known.

This clonotype was picked up a small number of times. The rearrangement joins TRBV3-1 to TRBJ1-1, with D possibly being TRBD1 (6 bases). Germline CDR1 and CDR2: LGHDT and YNNKEL (reference sequence). The CDR3 loop spans 13 amino acids. With 4 bases removed from V and 4 bases from J, the gap between germline ends came to 10 bases. Written as DNA, the CDR3 is TGTGCCAGCAGCCGGATACAGGGCACTGAAGCTTTCTTT. Its protein is CASSRIQGTEAFF.

V gene TRBV7-2 combines with J gene TRBJ1-2; D unresolved. The CDR3 has 15 residues. Per the germline V gene, CDR1 is SGHTA and CDR2 is FQGNSA. Trimming took 2 bases from V and 0 from J, leaving 10 bases between them. CDR3 bases: TGTGCCAGCAGCTTAAACTCCCTTACTAACTATGGCTACACCTTC. It encodes CASSLNSLTNYGYTF.

This clonotype was detected many times. CDR3 coding DNA: TGTGCCAGCAGCCAGACTAGCGGGTATATGGGTGAGCAGTTCTTC. Amino acids: CASSQTSGYMGEQFF. The chain has TRBV11-2 and TRBJ2-1, with 10 nucleotides matching TRBD2. The CDR3 sequence is 15 residues long. Germline V gene sequence: CDR1 SGHAT, CDR2 FQNNGV. J was trimmed by 9 bases and V by 5 bases; bases with no gene match: 10.

This clonotype was counted only a few times. This CDR3 is CASRPSVTSYEQYF. Here the CDR3 DNA reads TGTGCCAGCAGGCCCTCCGTAACCTCCTACGAGCAGTACTTC. The rearrangement joins TRBV7-2 to TRBJ2-7; unclear D gene. The CDR3 has 14 residues. Trimming pared 6 bases from V and 0 bases from J, leaving 12 bases between. In germline, CDR1 is SGHTA, CDR2 FQGNSA.

This clonotype has a handful of counts. The V gene is TRBV27, the J gene TRBJ2-7, with D tentatively TRBD1 or TRBD2 (6 bases each). The CDR3 consists of 13 residues. The germline CDR1 and CDR2 sequences are MNHEY and SMNVEV (reference sequence). Trimming removed 10 bases at V and 1 base at J, with 14 bases between. DNA for the CDR3: TGTGCCACCAGGTGGGGGGCGTCCTACGAGCAGTACTTC. The encoded protein is CATRWGASYEQYF.

This rearrangement joins TRBV10-3 to TRBJ2-3; possibly TRBD2 for D (7 bases). With 7 bases removed from V and 2 bases from J, the gap between germline ends came to 19 bases. The CDR3 is 16 amino acids. CDR1 is ENHRY, CDR2 SYGVKD, per germline. The CDR3 here is CAITEGVGGPTDTQYF. The CDR3 DNA reads TGTGCCATCACGGAAGGAGTGGGGGGGCCCACAGATACGCAGTATTTT.

A few counts support this clonotype. V is TRBV5-4 and J is TRBJ2-2, with TRBD1 identical over 9 bases. The germline CDR1 and CDR2 sequences are SGHNT and YYREEE (reference sequence). This CDR3 spans 15 amino acids. The J segment lost 5 bases and the V segment lost 1 base, leaving 3 bases of the junction unmatched. The CDR3 DNA sequence: TGTGCCAGCAGCTTGAGACAGGGGGTTACCGGGGAGCTGTTTTTT. It yields the protein CASSLRQGVTGELFF.

In this sample, this clonotype turned up a few times. The J gene is TRBJ1-2, the V gene TRBV5-1; D is unclear. CDR3 length equals 11 residues. Trimming shortened V by 10 bases and J by 4 bases, and 11 bases separated the two germline ends. The germline gives CDR1 SGHRS, CDR2 YFSETQ. This chain's CDR3 is CASRRTYGYTF. CDR3 DNA sequence: TGCGCCTCCAGAAGGACCTATGGCTACACCTTC. Based on the CDR3 plus reference TRBV5-1 and TRBJ1-2, the full variable domain is KAGVTQTPRYLIKTRGQQVTLSCSPISGHRSVSWYQQTPGQGLQFLFEYFSETQRNKGNFPGRFSGRQFSNSRSEMNVSTLELGDSALYLCASRRTYGYTFGSGTRLTVV.

The V call is TRBV10-2, the J call TRBJ2-1; 7 positions match TRBD2. The V gene's germline CDR1 is WSHSY and CDR2 SAAADI. V was pared by 6 bases and J by 4 bases, with 9 bases of the junction left unmatched. The CDR3 has 15 residues. The CDR3 DNA follows: TGCGCCAGCAGCGCTTCACTAGCGACTTACAATGAGCAGTTCTTC. Translating it yields CASSASLATYNEQFF.

This clonotype was counted only a few times. The rearrangement links TRBV12-3 or TRBV12-4 to TRBJ1-6, with D tentatively TRBD1 (6 bases). With 4 bases removed from V and 4 bases from J, the gap between germline ends came to 20 bases. CDR3 size: 18 residues. Written as DNA, the CDR3 is TGTGCCAGCAGTTCCTCACCAGGGGCCGCCGGGTATAATTCACCCCTCCACTTT. Its translation: CASSSSPGAAGYNSPLHF.

This clonotype was seen a few times. CDR3 bases: TGTGCCACCAGTGGTATGGACGAGACCCAGTACTTC. Amino acid sequence: CATSGMDETQYF. V is TRBV24-1 and J is TRBJ2-5, with no clear D. This CDR3 has 12 residues. Trimming took 5 bases from V and 5 from J, leaving 8 bases between them. CDR1 and CDR2 (germline): KGHDR, SFDVKD.

The gene calls are TRBV13 and TRBJ2-1; TRBD2 matches at 7 bases. Germline loops: CDR1 PRHDT, CDR2 FYEKMQ (reference sequence). J gave up 7 bases and V 4 bases, and 13 bases lay outside the gene matches. This CDR3 contains 16 residues. The CDR3 DNA sequence: TGTGCCAGCAGCTCCCCTTTGCGGGAGAAAGTAAATGAGCAGTTCTTC. This encodes CASSSPLREKVNEQFF.

This clonotype was recorded many times. The germline gene is not matched at one end of the junction; a read error may be the cause. The chain is built from TRBV7-9 and TRBJ2-7, with D maybe TRBD2 (5 bases). Germline values: CDR1 SEHNR, CDR2 FQNEAQ (reference sequence). The CDR3 totals 14 residues. This CDR3 is CASSLSGGTYEQYF. The DNA for the CDR3 is TGCGCCAGCAGCTTGTCAGGAGGTACCTACGAGCAGTACTTC.

CDR3 DNA: TGTGCCAGCAGGGGGAAAAGGGATAAGCGCACTGAAGCTTTCTTT. This translates into CASRGKRDKRTEAFF. The rearrangement joins TRBV6-5 to TRBJ1-1; D unclear. The CDR3 spans 15 residues. Germline CDR1 is MNHEY and CDR2 is SVGAGI. V lost 6 bases to trimming and J lost 4 bases, with 18 bases between them.

This clonotype came up a few times. V is TRBV6-6 and J is TRBJ2-7, with TRBD2 as a possible D gene (6 bases). CDR3 size: 14 residues. V dropped 6 bases and J dropped 2 bases, with 14 bases sitting between them. CDR1 MNHNY and CDR2 SVGAGI come from the germline V gene (reference sequence). Written as DNA, the CDR3 is TGTGCCAGCAGAGGAAGCGGGTACGCCTACGAGCAGTACTTC. It encodes CASRGSGYAYEQYF.